This T cell receptor (beta chain) was sequenced during a study of beta chain features in type 1 diabetes. Trimming cost V 0 bases and J 7 bases; bases outside gene matches: 5. The CDR3 is 14 amino acids. Germline V CDR1 and CDR2: SGDLS, YYNGEE. Regarding the study as a whole: Moderately but significantly shorter TCRB CDR3s were found in Type 1 diabetes patients in all four CD4+ subsets. Here, the possible influence of HLA type (on TCRB rearrangement) remained unresolved.

Staining for CD45RO/CCR7/CD25/CD127/CD95/CD27 allowed sorting of CD4+ naive, central memory, regulatory and stem cell-like memory cells. This clone has just one count. Its target is not known. All of the isolated RNA was reverse transcribed, so expressed TCRB transcripts were sequenced. Clones were read by immunoSEQ multiplex PCR, and TCRdb kept only the in-frame ones, dropping some. The table records over 600,000 clones, around 12% of them present only once. V usage is TRBV9 and J usage is TRBJ2-5; 8 bases are shared with TRBD1. Material for sequencing was naive CD4+ T cells from blood. The TCR originated in a man aged 25-45 years with type 1 diabetes. CDR3 in DNA: TGTGCCAGCAGCGTAGAAGGACAGGGAGGGACCCAGTACTTC. The encoded protein is CASSVEGQGGTQYF.